One sample yielded the 27 T cell receptor beta chains listed below, sequenced in a study of Ad26.COV2.S vaccination and SARS-CoV-2 variants. Assay used: immunoSEQ multiplex PCR; TCRdb lists only in-frame clones, some missing. The sample includes 440,000 or so clones, about 90% of them seen just once. Treatment described: approximately 18 received Ad26.COV2.S at low or high dose, single or two shots; a few received placebo; per-sample allocation not given. It was on day 63 after the first vaccine or placebo injection that samples were taken. Sample: peripheral blood, taken in a trial of Ad26.COV2.S vaccine versus placebo. These receptors came from a person aged 18-65 years who received the Ad26.COV2.S COVID-19 vaccine or a placebo.

The chain recombines TRBV5-1 with TRBJ2-5; tentative D call: TRBD1 (6 bases). CDR1 and CDR2 (germline): SGHRS, YFSETQ. This CDR3 is built from 14 residues. The V gene lost 2 bases and the J gene lost 3 bases, with 11 bases spanning the gap. CDR3 DNA sequence: TGCGCCAGCAGCTTTTCAGGGGCCGAAGAGACCCAGTACTTC. Its protein is CASSFSGAEETQYF. Based on the CDR3 plus reference TRBV5-1 and TRBJ2-5, the full variable domain is KAGVTQTPRYLIKTRGQQVTLSCSPISGHRSVSWYQQTPGQGLQFLFEYFSETQRNKGNFPGRFSGRQFSNSRSEMNVSTLELGDSALYLCASSFSGAEETQYFGPGTRLLVL.

This clone appeared a single time. V usage is TRBV5-1 and J usage is TRBJ1-4; no reliable D call. The germline V gene encodes CDR1 SGHRS and CDR2 YFSETQ. V lost 4 bases and J 8 bases, leaving 12 bases between the germline ends. The CDR3 has 13 amino acids. CDR3 nucleotides: TGCGCCAGCAGCCGTGGTAAAGCCGAAAAACTGTTTTTT. It is translated as CASSRGKAEKLFF.

The V gene is TRBV7-2, the J gene TRBJ2-3; D is possibly TRBD2 (6 bases). V gave up 1 base and J gave up 11 bases, with 16 bases separating them. This CDR3 region has 14 residues. Per germline, CDR1 SGHTA and CDR2 FQGNSA. CDR3 protein: CASSLGGTPAGQYF. The CDR3 coding sequence is TGTGCCAGCAGCTTAGGGGGGACTCCCGCGGGGCAGTATTTT.

V and J are TRBV6-2 or TRBV6-3 and TRBJ2-1, with 8 nucleotides matching TRBD2. After removal of 4 bases from V and 3 bases from J, the junction contained 8 bases not matched to a gene. Per germline, CDR1 MNHEY and CDR2 SVGEGT. The CDR3 extends over 16 amino acids. The CDR3 reads CASSFPTSDYYNEQFF. The CDR3 nucleotides read TGTGCCAGCAGTTTCCCGACTAGCGACTACTACAATGAGCAGTTCTTC.

The gene calls are TRBV30 and TRBJ1-2; possibly TRBD1 for D (6 bases). The length of the CDR3 is 11 residues. Trimming stripped 5 bases from V and 3 bases from J, with 7 bases between. Germline V gene data show CDR1 as GTSNPN and CDR2 as SVGIG (reference sequence). The DNA of the CDR3 is TGTGCCTGGCACAGGGACTATGGCTACACCTTC. Its protein product is CAWHRDYGYTF.

This chain joins TRBV5-6 and TRBJ2-2, with D possibly TRBD2 on 5 matching bases. This CDR3 has 16 residues. Germline V gene data show CDR1 as SGHDT and CDR2 as YYEEEE. Trimming removed 1 base from V and 4 bases from J, with 14 bases in between. The CDR3 DNA sequence: TGTGCCAGCAGCTTGATCCGGGAAAAGTCCACCGGGGAGCTGTTTTTT. It translates to CASSLIREKSTGELFF.

This chain connects TRBV15 to TRBJ2-2, with no clear D. The ends were cut back, 3 bases at V and 0 bases at J, with 11 bases in the middle. This CDR3 has 16 residues. The V gene's germline CDR1 is LNHNV and CDR2 YYDKDF (reference sequence). The CDR3 DNA follows: TGTGCCACCAGCAGGGGTGGGTCAACGAACACCGGGGAGCTGTTTTTT. Translation gives CATSRGGSTNTGELFF.

The rearrangement joins TRBV9 to TRBJ2-3; TRBD2 aligns across 11 bases. V lost 4 bases to trimming and J lost 3 bases; unmatched junction nucleotides: 7. This CDR3 is built from 16 residues. Germline CDR1 and CDR2: SGDLS and YYNGEE. Written as DNA, the CDR3 is TGTGCCAGCAGCTTCGGGGGGACTAGCGGAACAGATACGCAGTATTTT. It encodes CASSFGGTSGTDTQYF.

This clone was counted a few times. A far larger clone is off by one base, so a read error is likely. The V gene is TRBV6-4, the J gene TRBJ2-7; 9 bases are shared with TRBD1. This CDR3 is built from 14 residues. Germline-derived CDR1 and CDR2 are MRHNA and SNTAGT. The junction had 0 bases not matched to a gene; V was cut back by 0 bases and J by 3 bases. The CDR3 nucleotides are TGTGCCAGCAGTGACTCGACAGGGGGCTACGAGCAGTACTTC. It is translated as CASSDSTGGYEQYF.

V and J are TRBV5-6 and TRBJ1-6; TRBD1 matches at 9 bases. The CDR3 is 15 residues long. Germline assignment: CDR1 SGHDT and CDR2 YYEEEE. With V trimmed by 4 bases and J by 8 bases, 7 bases remained unmatched. The CDR3 nucleotides read TGTGCCAGCAGCAAACTGGGACAGGGTGATTCACCCCTCCACTTT. This gives the protein CASSKLGQGDSPLHF.

The chain recombines TRBV10-3 with TRBJ1-5, with D unclear. V was pared by 11 bases and J by 5 bases, with 16 bases between. This CDR3 contains 13 residues. Germline V gene data show CDR1 as ENHRY and CDR2 as SYGVKD. As DNA, the CDR3 is TGTGCCGCGGGCGACGGGAATCATCAGCCCCAGCATTTT. Translation gives CAAGDGNHQPQHF.

V gene TRBV27 combines with J gene TRBJ2-1, with D hard to call. Trimming left V 2 bases short and J 7 bases short, with 9 bases between. The V gene's germline CDR1 is MNHEY and CDR2 SMNVEV (reference sequence). This CDR3 has 13 amino acids. The CDR3 nucleotides are TGTGCCAGCAGTTTAGGCCCTATTAATGAGCAGTTCTTC. Amino acid sequence: CASSLGPINEQFF.

The chain links TRBV7-2 to TRBJ1-1, with D maybe TRBD1 (5 bases). CDR1 and CDR2 from the germline V gene are SGHTA and FQGNSA. Trimming left V 0 bases short and J 6 bases short, with 14 bases between. The length of the CDR3 is 15 residues. For the CDR3, the DNA is TGTGCCAGCAGCTTAGCCCGGGCAGGGCGGGCTGAAGCTTTCTTT. It yields the protein CASSLARAGRAEAFF.

This chain uses TRBV14 with TRBJ1-4; D call uncertain. The CDR3 contains 15 residues. Germline CDR1 and CDR2: SGHDN and FVKESK. Trimming took off 1 base at V and 7 bases at J, with 13 bases between the two ends. The chain's CDR3 is CASSQGLLYSEKLFF. The CDR3 nucleotides read TGTGCCAGCAGCCAAGGTCTCCTATACAGTGAAAAACTGTTTTTT.

V and J are TRBV3-1 (or the pseudogene TRBV3-2) and TRBJ1-2; D remains ambiguous. The germline CDR1 and CDR2 sequences are LGHDT and YNNKEL (reference sequence). The CDR3 is 14 residues long. V was cut by 3 bases and J by 0 bases, with 8 bases left in between. As DNA, the CDR3 is TGTGCCAGCAGCCAGGGTCAGACTAACTATGGCTACACCTTC. Protein: CASSQGQTNYGYTF.

V and J are TRBV3-1 (or the pseudogene TRBV3-2) and TRBJ2-7; 7 bases map to TRBD2. CDR1 is LGHDT, CDR2 YNNKEL, per germline (reference sequence). Germline trimming cut 2 bases from V and 6 bases from J; bases unmatched to any gene: 10. The CDR3 contains 15 residues. CDR3 protein: CASSQPSGLVGEQYF. The DNA of the CDR3 is TGTGCCAGCAGCCAACCCTCCGGACTAGTGGGCGAGCAGTACTTC.

V usage is TRBV6-5 and J usage is TRBJ1-1; possible D gene TRBD1, 5 bases. CDR3 length: 15 amino acids. Germline V gene sequence: CDR1 MNHEY, CDR2 SVGAGI. The V end lost 4 bases, the J end lost 1 base, and 13 bases lay between the germline ends. The CDR3 region is CASSSRGLGNTEAFF. In DNA form, the CDR3 reads TGTGCCAGCAGTTCTCGGGGACTTGGGAACACTGAAGCTTTCTTT.

This rearrangement joins TRBV7-3 to TRBJ2-1; no definite D call. Germline V CDR1 and CDR2: SGHTA, FQGTGA. The CDR3 sequence is 16 residues long. Trimming removed 1 base from V and 5 bases from J, with 15 bases in between. CDR3 sequence (DNA): TGTGCCAGCAGCTTAAGTTTTGGGCCTCCTAACAATGAGCAGTTCTTC. Residues: CASSLSFGPPNNEQFF.

The rearrangement links TRBV28 to TRBJ2-3, with TRBD1 matching 9 bases. Germline trimming cut 6 bases from V and 1 base from J; bases unmatched to any gene: 5. CDR1 is MDHEN, CDR2 SYDVKM, per germline. The CDR3 length is 15 residues. CDR3 region: CASSRTGVRTDTQYF. CDR3 bases: TGTGCCAGCAGCCGGACAGGGGTACGCACAGATACGCAGTATTTT. Supplemented by reference TRBV28 and TRBJ2-3, the full variable domain reads DVKVTQSSRYLVKRTGEKVFLECVQDMDHENMFWYRQDPGLGLRLIYFSYDVKMKEKGDIPEGYSVSREKKERFSLILESASTNQTSMYLCASSRTGVRTDTQYFGPGTRLTVL.

Points on this clone: Distinct nucleotide sequences in the sample also encode this CDR3. The chain joins TRBV9 to TRBJ2-1, with 7 positions matching TRBD2. Germline lookup yields CDR1 SGDLS and CDR2 YYNGEE. This CDR3 region has 14 residues. V lost 4 bases, J lost 3 bases, and 4 bases stayed unmatched. This CDR3 is CASSLSGNYNEQFF. Here the CDR3 DNA reads TGTGCCAGCAGCCTGAGCGGGAACTACAATGAGCAGTTCTTC.

The chain recombines TRBV3-1 (or the pseudogene TRBV3-2) with TRBJ1-3; TRBD1 agrees at 7 bases. This CDR3 comprises 17 residues. Per the germline V gene, CDR1 is LGHDT and CDR2 is YNNKEL (reference sequence). V lost 4 bases to trimming and J lost 2 bases; unmatched junction nucleotides: 11. This CDR3 reads CASSPPRGASAGNTIYF. In nucleotides, the CDR3 is TGTGCCAGCAGCCCACCCAGGGGGGCCTCCGCTGGAAACACCATATATTTT.

The chain couples TRBV5-1 to TRBJ2-7, with D possibly being TRBD2 (6 bases). V was clipped by 4 bases and J by 0 bases, with 14 bases between them. The CDR3 sequence is 15 residues long. CDR1 and CDR2 from the germline V gene are SGHRS and YFSETQ. The DNA for the CDR3 is TGCGCCAGCAGCGAGTCCGGGACTGACTCCTACGAGCAGTACTTC. Its protein is CASSESGTDSYEQYF.

This clone was detected a few times. This chain uses TRBV25-1 with TRBJ2-1, with 7 bases matching TRBD1. Germline CDR1 and CDR2: MGHDK and SYGVNS. The CDR3 loop spans 16 amino acids. V lost 5 bases and J lost 8; bases outside the gene matches: 15. The CDR3 DNA reads TGTGCCAGCAGTTCCCTAGGTCCCACAGGGGTCCATGAGCAGTTCTTC. Protein sequence: CASSSLGPTGVHEQFF. The whole variable domain, filled in from reference TRBV25-1 and TRBJ2-1, reads EADIYQTPRYLVIGTGKKITLECSQTMGHDKMYWYQQDPGMELHLIHYSYGVNSTEKGDLSSESTVSRIRTEHFPLTLESARPSHTSQYLCASSSLGPTGVHEQFFGPGTRLTVL.

The chain has TRBV13 and TRBJ2-3; 12 bases agree with TRBD1. The CDR3 has 16 amino acids. CDR1 PRHDT and CDR2 FYEKMQ come from the germline V gene (reference sequence). The trim removed 5 bases at V and 3 bases at J, leaving 6 bases unmatched. The CDR3 coding sequence is TGTGCCAGCAGCCAGCCGGGACAGGGGGCAACAGATACGCAGTATTTT. It encodes CASSQPGQGATDTQYF. Variable domain in full (rest from reference TRBV13 and TRBJ2-3): AAGVIQSPRHLIKEKRETATLKCYPIPRHDTVYWYQQGPGQDPQFLISFYEKMQSDKGSIPDRFSAQQFSDYHSELNMSSLELGDSALYFCASSQPGQGATDTQYFGPGTRLTVL.

With regard to this clone: Given a much more abundant clone one base away, this may be a read error. The chain combines TRBV9 with TRBJ2-7, with D perhaps being TRBD1 or TRBD2 (5 bases each). The CDR3 runs 13 residues. Trimming left V 4 bases short and J 0 bases short, with 8 bases between. CDR1 and CDR2 from the germline V gene are SGDLS and YYNGEE. CDR3 bases: TGTGCCAGCAGCTCCGGGACCTCCTACGAGCAGTACTTC. The encoded protein is CASSSGTSYEQYF.

This chain connects TRBV2 to TRBJ2-1; the match to TRBD2 covers 8 bases. V lost 5 bases and J lost 6; bases outside the gene matches: 3. This CDR3 has 13 amino acids. Germline CDR1 SNHLY, CDR2 FYNNEI. The CDR3 DNA reads TGTGCCAGCAGTCTAAGCGGGAGCAATGAGCAGTTCTTC. It yields the protein CASSLSGSNEQFF.

The chain is built from TRBV5-1 and TRBJ2-1, with D perhaps matching TRBD2 (5 bases). The CDR3 is made up of 12 amino acids. The germline V gene has CDR1 SGHRS and CDR2 YFSETQ. Trimming took off 4 bases at V and 7 bases at J, with 9 bases between the two ends. The CDR3 protein is CASSRGSNEQFF. CDR3 nucleotide sequence: TGCGCCAGCAGCCGGGGTTCGAATGAGCAGTTCTTC.